This entry lists 20 T cell receptor beta chains sequenced from one sample in a study of cytomegalovirus exposure and HLA in healthy donors. Some clones are missing from TCRdb's copy, which holds only in-frame ones; the method was immunoSEQ multiplex PCR. The table has around 180,000 clones, roughly 80% seen once; the top ten hold less than 8.5%. The sample was PBMCs. These receptors were taken from a man aged 18 to 30 in good health and CMV-seropositive.

The J gene is TRBJ1-5, the V gene TRBV19; TRBD1 agrees at 7 bases. Germline-derived CDR1 and CDR2 are LNHDA and SQIVND (reference sequence). V shed 4 bases, J shed 6 bases, and the junction held 9 bases outside the gene matches. There are 15 residues in the CDR3. CDR3 DNA: TGTGCCAGTAGTAGGGGGTTGGAGGGGGCTCAGCCCCAGCATTTT. Amino acids: CASSRGLEGAQPQHF.

The chain uses TRBV12-1 and TRBJ2-5; TRBD2, as called in the table, went unchecked against the DNA. TRBV12-1 is listed as a pseudogene. The length of the CDR3 is 14 residues. The CDR3 reads CASSTTSLRETQYF. In DNA, the CDR3 is TGTGCCAGCAGCACGACTAGCCTACGAGAGACCCAGTACTTC.

This clone was seen once. This chain uses TRBV6-5 with TRBJ2-7, with D hard to call. This CDR3 contains 16 residues. Deletions cut 2 bases from V and 1 base from J, with 15 bases between. Per germline, CDR1 MNHEY and CDR2 SVGAGI. Here the CDR3 DNA reads TGTGCCAGCAGTTACCATTTCCTGACTCGATCCTACGAGCAGTACTTC. Its protein is CASSYHFLTRSYEQYF.

The V and J genes are TRBV19 and TRBJ2-3; TRBD2 might be the D (5 bases). Trimming removed 3 bases from V and 6 bases from J, with 10 bases in between. This CDR3 is built from 13 residues. Germline V gene data show CDR1 as LNHDA and CDR2 as SQIVND (reference sequence). CDR3 sequence (DNA): TGTGCCAGTAGTATGGTCGTAGCGGATACGCAGTATTTT. Translation gives CASSMVVADTQYF.

This clone showed up just once. This chain uses TRBV9 with TRBJ2-3, with 8 positions matching TRBD2. The CDR3 runs to 16 residues. Germline CDR1 and CDR2: SGDLS and YYNGEE. V was pared by 4 bases and J by 2 bases, with 9 bases of the junction left unmatched. DNA of the CDR3: TGTGCCAGCAGCCCGTCCACTAGCGGATTCACAGATACGCAGTATTTT. Translating gives CASSPSTSGFTDTQYF.

V gene TRBV6-4 combines with J gene TRBJ2-3; 11 bases fit TRBD2. Germline trimming cut 2 bases from V and 5 bases from J; bases unmatched to any gene: 6. Germline CDR1 and CDR2: MRHNA and SNTAGT. This CDR3 has 16 residues. CDR3 amino acids: CASSDELAGGIDTQYF. The CDR3 bases are TGTGCCAGCAGTGACGAGCTAGCGGGAGGAATAGATACGCAGTATTTT.

V and J are TRBV27 and TRBJ2-1, with TRBD2 matching over 12 bases. Germline CDR1 MNHEY, CDR2 SMNVEV (reference sequence). V lost 4 bases, J lost 6 bases, and 4 bases stayed unmatched. This CDR3 contains 15 residues. The CDR3 loop reads CASSSGLAGRNEQFF. DNA of the CDR3: TGTGCCAGCAGTTCGGGACTAGCGGGCCGCAATGAGCAGTTCTTC.

The gene calls are TRBV2 and TRBJ2-7, with 11 bases identical to TRBD2. Losses at the gene ends were 6 bases for V and 4 bases for J; bases not matched to a gene: 11. Germline loops: CDR1 SNHLY, CDR2 FYNNEI. This CDR3 spans 16 amino acids. The CDR3 reads CASRPLGLAGGYEQYF. The CDR3 nucleotides are TGTGCCAGCAGGCCCCTGGGGCTAGCGGGAGGTTACGAGCAGTACTTC.

The chain carries TRBV28 and TRBJ1-2, with D hard to call. Deletions cut 4 bases from V and 1 base from J, with 13 bases between. The length of the CDR3 is 15 residues. CDR1 is MDHEN and CDR2 is SYDVKM in the germline V gene. The CDR3 bases are TGTGCCAGCAGTTCCTCCCGGGGTTATAACTATGGCTACACCTTC. It specifies CASSSSRGYNYGYTF.

This chain joins TRBV13 and TRBJ2-7; TRBD2 matches 7 bases. The V segment lost 0 bases and the J segment 9 bases; nucleotides outside the gene matches: 11. Germline loops: CDR1 PRHDT, CDR2 FYEKMQ (reference sequence). This CDR3 has 15 residues. CDR3 residues: CASSLGGTTDARQYF. The DNA of the CDR3 is TGTGCCAGCAGCTTAGGAGGGACTACCGACGCACGGCAGTACTTC.

This chain joins TRBV28 and TRBJ1-2, with D possibly being TRBD1 (6 bases). The CDR3 loop spans 15 amino acids. Trimming cost V 1 base and J 7 bases, with 16 bases left between them. Germline-derived CDR1 and CDR2 are MDHEN and SYDVKM. This CDR3 is CASSLFARIRGGYTF. The CDR3 nucleotides are TGTGCCAGCAGTTTATTCGCCAGGATCAGGGGTGGCTACACCTTC.

The chain joins TRBV6-5 to TRBJ2-5; D is perhaps TRBD1 (6 bases). CDR1 is MNHEY, CDR2 SVGAGI, per germline. This CDR3 comprises 13 residues. V lost 5 bases and J 0 bases, leaving 7 bases between the germline ends. This CDR3 reads CASSTGYQETQYF. CDR3 coding DNA: TGTGCCAGCAGTACAGGGTACCAAGAGACCCAGTACTTC.

This clone was picked up one time. The rearrangement joins TRBV6-1 to TRBJ2-5, with D uncertain. Germline assignment: CDR1 MNHNS and CDR2 SASEGT. Trimming removed 7 bases from V and 5 bases from J, with 11 bases in between. The CDR3 consists of 12 residues. CDR3 sequence reads: CASNHARETQYF. DNA for the CDR3: TGTGCCAGCAACCACGCGCGGGAGACCCAGTACTTC.

The V gene is TRBV2, the J gene TRBJ2-7, with D perhaps matching TRBD1 (5 bases). This CDR3 is 11 amino acids long. Trimming took off 7 bases at V and 6 bases at J, with 10 bases between the two ends. Germline V lookup: CDR1 SNHLY, CDR2 FYNNEI. This CDR3 reads CASMAGFEQYF. The CDR3 DNA follows: TGTGCCAGCATGGCAGGGTTCGAGCAGTACTTC.

This clone came up once. V gene TRBV9 combines with J gene TRBJ2-7, with 7 bases lining up with TRBD2. V was clipped by 0 bases and J by 1 base; unmatched bases: 7. Germline CDR1 and CDR2: SGDLS and YYNGEE. The CDR3 spans 16 residues. The DNA of the CDR3 is TGTGCCAGCAGCGTAGCGGGAGGCGAAAGTTCCTACGAGCAGTACTTC. Its translation: CASSVAGGESSYEQYF.

The chain joins TRBV5-4 to TRBJ2-7, with a possible D match to TRBD2 (7 bases). Germline V gene lookup returns CDR1 SGHNT and CDR2 YYREEE (reference sequence). The CDR3 has 15 residues. V lost 4 bases and J lost 3, with 17 bases in between. CDR3 loop: CASSPYGGADYEQYF. CDR3 DNA: TGTGCCAGCAGCCCGTATGGGGGGGCCGACTACGAGCAGTACTTC.

The chain has TRBV27 and TRBJ2-3, with D perhaps TRBD2 (5 bases). Germline V gives CDR1 MNHEY, CDR2 SMNVEV (reference sequence). The CDR3 extends over 17 amino acids. The V end was cut by 0 bases, the J end by 4 bases, with 17 bases between. The CDR3 DNA reads as TGTGCCAGCAGTTTATCGAGGAGTAGAGGGTTTTCAGATACGCAGTATTTT. Protein product: CASSLSRSRGFSDTQYF.

A few counts support this clone. The chain recombines TRBV9 with TRBJ2-3; 9 positions match TRBD2. Germline V gene sequence: CDR1 SGDLS, CDR2 YYNGEE. V lost 5 bases to trimming and J lost 1 base; unmatched junction nucleotides: 8. This CDR3 spans 16 amino acids. CDR3 sequence (DNA): TGTGCCAGCAGTGCGGTGGCTAGCGGGGGCACAGATACGCAGTATTTT. Translated, it gives CASSAVASGGTDTQYF.

The chain uses TRBV2 and TRBJ1-4; weak D call: TRBD1 (6 bases). The CDR3 totals 16 residues. Germline loops: CDR1 SNHLY, CDR2 FYNNEI. V was pared by 6 bases and J by 3 bases, with 17 bases between. CDR3 bases: TGTGCCAGCAGGCAAGGAACGGGGGGCTCTAATGAAAAACTGTTTTTT. Its protein product is CASRQGTGGSNEKLFF.

This clone was counted between two and nine times. The chain carries TRBV29-1 and TRBJ2-7, with 11 bases identical to TRBD2. The V gene's germline CDR1 is SQVTM and CDR2 ANQGSEA. There are 12 residues in the CDR3. Unmatched junction bases numbered 4, after V lost 6 bases and J lost 6 bases. CDR3 coding DNA: TGCAGCGTAGCTAGCGGGAGGTCCGAGCAGTACTTC. Its translation is CSVASGRSEQYF.